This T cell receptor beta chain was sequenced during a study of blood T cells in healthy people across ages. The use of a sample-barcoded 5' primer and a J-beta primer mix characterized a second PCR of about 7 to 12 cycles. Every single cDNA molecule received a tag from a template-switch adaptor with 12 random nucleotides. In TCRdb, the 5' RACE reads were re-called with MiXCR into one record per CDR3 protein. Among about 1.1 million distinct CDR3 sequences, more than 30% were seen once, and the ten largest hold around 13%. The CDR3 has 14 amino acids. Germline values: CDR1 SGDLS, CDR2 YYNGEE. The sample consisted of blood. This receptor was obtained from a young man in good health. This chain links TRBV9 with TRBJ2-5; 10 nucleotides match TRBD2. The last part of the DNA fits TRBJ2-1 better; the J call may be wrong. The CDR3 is CASSPASGGETQFF. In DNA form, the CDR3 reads TGTGCCAGCAGCCCAGCTAGCGGGGGCGAGACCCAGTTCTTC.